This TCR beta chain was recorded in a study of early T cells in non-severe SARS-CoV-2 infection (dated by TCRdb to the early 2020s). For the study in its entirety: TCR sequencing used bulk RNA from unsorted whole blood, so alpha and beta chains could not be paired. The paper as a whole reports these results and caveats: VDJdb matching was skewed toward anti-spike CD8 responses, so virus-specific expansions were likely underestimated and private and CD4 specificities were missed.

The study was a case-control design nested within a healthcare worker cohort in London, UK, with weekly nasopharyngeal swab PCR tests and blood sampling. Healthcare workers were enrolled in the week of the UK lockdown, from 23 to 31 March 2020, and were followed every week for up to about 16 weeks. At the junction V is shortened by 3 bases and J by 6 bases; bases outside the gene matches: 6. CDR1 is given as SEHNR and CDR2 as FQNEAQ, both from the germline V gene (reference sequence). From cysteine to phenylalanine, the CDR3 is 15 amino acids long. The entry retains the CDR3 DNA only, 45 bases that are in frame from base 1. This clonotype occurred a few times. Its antigen specificity is not known. Base quality data are lacking; no much larger clone is found one base away. Library preparation was by 5' RACE. The instrument was a NextSeq 500. In the TCR library protocol, unique molecular identifiers were attached to individual cDNA molecules to correct for PCR bias and sequencing error. TCR alpha and beta chains were both sequenced, and the abundances of alpha and beta sequences in each sample were closely correlated with each other. In the original analysis: V gene, J gene and CDR3 annotation of TCR sequences was performed with Decombinator V4. Expanded TCRs were defined as changing significantly between any two time points under a Poisson model with p below 0.0001. TCR abundances were normalised to the total number of TCRs sequenced in each sample and reported as counts per million. TRAV1-2 paired with TRAJ12, TRAJ20 or TRAJ33 defined MAIT TCRs, while TRAV10 paired with TRAJ18 defined iNKT TCRs. VDJdb, accessed 1 November 2021, was searched for CMV, EBV and SARS-CoV-2 annotated TCRs, excluding TCRs annotated for multiple antigens. The public reads were run again by TCRdb, first through fastp at Q25 and then through MiXCR, and only productive beta chains were kept. A single entry per CDR3 protein holds the most common genes and DNA from its merged rows. The V and J calls, along with clone size, are taken from TCRdb and not from the paper's own processing. The sample profile shows about 26,000 distinct CDR3 sequences; 4% to 5% of them were found once. The ten most abundant clones make up 4% to 5.5% of the sample.

This chain joins TRBV7-9 to TRBJ2-3, with 10 bases in between that match TRBD2. The sequence derives from an adult who was a healthcare worker with PCR-confirmed SARS-CoV-2 infection or an uninfected control (not recorded which). Specimen: whole blood. In nucleotides, the sequence is TGTGCCAGCAGCTTTGAGCGGGGGGGCGGCGATACGCAGTATTTT. Its protein is CASSFERGGGDTQYF.